One sample yielded the 12 T cell receptor beta chains listed below, sequenced in a study of blood T cell repertoires in COVID-19. Libraries were prepared by immunoSEQ multiplex PCR; TCRdb keeps only in-frame clonotypes and omits some of them. The data hold some 300,000 clones, with nearly 90% observed a single time. The material sequenced was peripheral blood. The receptors stem from a woman aged 40 to 55 with COVID-19, enrolled during active disease.

The chain couples TRBV27 to TRBJ2-7, with D hard to call. CDR3 length: 13 residues. V shed 0 bases and J shed 7 bases, with 10 bases lying between them. Germline values: CDR1 MNHEY, CDR2 SMNVEV (reference sequence). The CDR3 region is CASSLSPSGEQYF. The CDR3 bases are TGTGCCAGCAGTTTATCCCCGTCCGGGGAGCAGTACTTC.

This clone was recorded once. The chain recombines TRBV9 with TRBJ2-2; the D gene is possibly TRBD2 (6 bases). Germline CDR1 is SGDLS and CDR2 is YYNGEE. With 0 bases removed from V and 7 bases from J, the gap between germline ends came to 10 bases. CDR3 length: 14 residues. In nucleotides, the CDR3 is TGTGCCAGCAGCGTAGTAGCGGCCGACGGGGAGCTGTTTTTT. Protein product: CASSVVAADGELFF.

The chain carries TRBV29-1 and TRBJ2-1; no definite D call. The V gene's germline CDR1 is SQVTM and CDR2 ANQGSEA. Trimming shortened V by 6 bases and J by 0 bases, and 12 bases separated the two germline ends. The CDR3 consists of 14 residues. CDR3 sequence reads: CSVFYLSSYNEQFF. CDR3 DNA sequence: TGCAGCGTATTTTACCTCAGCTCCTACAATGAGCAGTTCTTC.

J is TRBJ2-7 and V is TRBV6-5; TRBD1 might be the D (6 bases). The CDR3 covers 12 residues. Germline CDR1 MNHEY, CDR2 SVGAGI. Trimming shortened V by 7 bases and J by 7 bases, and 14 bases separated the two germline ends. The CDR3 here is CASKDSPPEQYF. The CDR3 nucleotides are TGTGCCAGCAAGGACAGTCCGCCTGAGCAGTACTTC.

The chain uses TRBV5-1 and TRBJ1-1; D is ambiguous. This CDR3 is built from 14 residues. The germline gives CDR1 SGHRS, CDR2 YFSETQ. Trimming cost V 6 bases and J 4 bases, with 16 bases left between them. The CDR3 coding sequence is TGCGCCAGCAAAAGGGAAGGGAGGGCCACTGAAGCTTTCTTT. Translation: CASKREGRATEAFF. Supplemented by reference TRBV5-1 and TRBJ1-1, the full variable domain reads KAGVTQTPRYLIKTRGQQVTLSCSPISGHRSVSWYQQTPGQGLQFLFEYFSETQRNKGNFPGRFSGRQFSNSRSEMNVSTLELGDSALYLCASKREGRATEAFFGQGTRLTVV.

J is TRBJ2-7 and V is TRBV7-9; unclear D gene. Germline V gives CDR1 SEHNR, CDR2 FQNEAQ (reference sequence). The CDR3 runs 16 residues. V was clipped by 2 bases and J by 2 bases, with 16 bases between them. The CDR3 spells CASSLLSPRAPYEQYF. As DNA, the CDR3 is TGTGCCAGCAGCTTATTATCCCCCCGAGCGCCCTACGAGCAGTACTTC.

This sequence joins TRBV10-3 and TRBJ2-7; 9 bases line up with TRBD1. Trimming took 6 bases from V and 2 from J; bases not matched to a gene: 5. The CDR3 is 14 residues long. Looked up from germline, CDR1 is ENHRY and CDR2 is SYGVKD. This CDR3 is CAISRTGVAYEQYF. In DNA, the CDR3 is TGTGCCATCAGCCGGACAGGGGTGGCCTACGAGCAGTACTTC.

The chain employs TRBV7-9 and TRBJ2-1; 8 positions match TRBD2. The germline CDR1 and CDR2 sequences are SEHNR and FQNEAQ (reference sequence). V lost 5 bases, J lost 3 bases, and 9 bases stayed unmatched. CDR3 length: 16 residues. CDR3 protein: CASSIPLAGLYNEQFF. CDR3 DNA sequence: TGTGCCAGCAGCATCCCTTTAGCGGGACTCTACAATGAGCAGTTCTTC.

V gene TRBV5-4 combines with J gene TRBJ1-2; 7 positions match TRBD1. Germline CDR1 SGHNT, CDR2 YYREEE (reference sequence). The CDR3 extends over 14 amino acids. The J segment lost 4 bases and the V segment lost 5 bases, leaving 8 bases of the junction unmatched. The chain's CDR3 is CASSRTGVSYGYTF. The CDR3 nucleotides are TGTGCCAGCAGTCGCACAGGGGTTAGCTATGGCTACACCTTC.

This CDR3 is CASSYSSTSGVKGTDTQYF. The DNA of the CDR3 is TGTGCCAGCAGTTACTCGTCGACTAGCGGGGTTAAGGGCACAGATACGCAGTATTTT. This chain links TRBV6-2 or TRBV6-3 with TRBJ2-3; 11 bases map to TRBD2. J gave up 1 base and V 0 bases, and 9 bases lay outside the gene matches. The germline gives CDR1 MNHEY, CDR2 SVGEGT. The CDR3 covers 19 residues.

The chain employs TRBV27 and TRBJ1-2; D is perhaps TRBD1 (6 bases). V gave up 4 bases and J gave up 5 bases, with 11 bases separating them. Germline V lookup: CDR1 MNHEY, CDR2 SMNVEV (reference sequence). This CDR3 is built from 13 residues. The CDR3, as DNA: TGTGCCAGCAGTTCGGGACACATATATGGCTACACCTTC. This codes for CASSSGHIYGYTF.

The chain combines TRBV19 with TRBJ1-2, with 7 bases aligning to TRBD1. This CDR3 has 16 residues. Germline V gene lookup returns CDR1 LNHDA and CDR2 SQIVND (reference sequence). V was clipped by 6 bases and J by 3 bases; unmatched bases: 13. The CDR3 DNA follows: TGTGCCAGTAGCCACCACACGGGACAGCCTCACTATGGCTACACCTTC. Translating it yields CASSHHTGQPHYGYTF. Full variable domain (missing parts from reference TRBV19 and TRBJ1-2): DGGITQSPKYLFRKEGQNVTLSCEQNLNHDAMYWYRQDPGQGLRLIYYSQIVNDFQKGDIAEGYSVSREKKESFPLTVTSAQKNPTAFYLCASSHHTGQPHYGYTFGSGTRLTVV.